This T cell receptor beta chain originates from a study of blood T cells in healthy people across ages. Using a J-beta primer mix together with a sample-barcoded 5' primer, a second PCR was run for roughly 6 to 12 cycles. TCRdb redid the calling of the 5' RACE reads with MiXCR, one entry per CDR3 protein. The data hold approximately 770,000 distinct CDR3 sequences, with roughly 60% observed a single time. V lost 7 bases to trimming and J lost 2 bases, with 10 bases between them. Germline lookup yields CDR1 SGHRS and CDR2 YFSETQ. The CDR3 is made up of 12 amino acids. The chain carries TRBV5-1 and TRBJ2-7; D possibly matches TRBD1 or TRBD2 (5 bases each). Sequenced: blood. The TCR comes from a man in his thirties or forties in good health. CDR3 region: CASRGRAYEQYF. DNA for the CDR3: TGCGCCAGCCGGGGCAGAGCCTACGAGCAGTACTTC. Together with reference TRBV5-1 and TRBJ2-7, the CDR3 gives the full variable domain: KAGVTQTPRYLIKTRGQQVTLSCSPISGHRSVSWYQQTPGQGLQFLFEYFSETQRNKGNFPGRFSGRQFSNSRSEMNVSTLELGDSALYLCASRGRAYEQYFGPGTRLTVT.